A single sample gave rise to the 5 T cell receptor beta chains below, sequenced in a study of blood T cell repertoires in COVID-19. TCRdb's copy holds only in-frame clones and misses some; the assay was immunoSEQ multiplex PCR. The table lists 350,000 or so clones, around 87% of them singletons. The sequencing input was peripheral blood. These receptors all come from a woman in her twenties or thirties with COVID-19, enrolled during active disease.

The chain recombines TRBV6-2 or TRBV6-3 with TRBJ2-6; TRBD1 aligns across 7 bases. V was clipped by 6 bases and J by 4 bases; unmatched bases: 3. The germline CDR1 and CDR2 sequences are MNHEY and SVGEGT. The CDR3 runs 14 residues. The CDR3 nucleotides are TGTGCCAGCAGCCAGGGGGTGGGGGCCAACGTCCTGACTTTC. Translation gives CASSQGVGANVLTF.

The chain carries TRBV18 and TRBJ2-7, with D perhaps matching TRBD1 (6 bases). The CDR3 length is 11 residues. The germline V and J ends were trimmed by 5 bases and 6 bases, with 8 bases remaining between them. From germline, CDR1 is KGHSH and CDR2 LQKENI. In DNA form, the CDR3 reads TGTGCCAGCTCAAACAGGGCCGAGCAGTACTTC. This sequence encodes CASSNRAEQYF.

The CDR3 is CASSKSGRDYNEQFF. In nucleotides, the CDR3 is TGTGCCAGCAGCAAGAGCGGGAGGGATTACAATGAGCAGTTCTTC. The chain has TRBV7-9 and TRBJ2-1, with TRBD2 identical over 10 bases. The CDR3 spans 15 residues. Germline V CDR1 and CDR2: SEHNR, FQNEAQ (reference sequence). With 5 bases clipped from V and 4 bases from J, the junction kept 5 bases outside the gene matches.

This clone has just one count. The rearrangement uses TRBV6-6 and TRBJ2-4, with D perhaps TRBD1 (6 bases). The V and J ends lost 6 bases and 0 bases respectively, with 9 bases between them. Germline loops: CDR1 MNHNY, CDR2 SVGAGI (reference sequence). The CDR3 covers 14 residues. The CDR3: CASSGTLAKNIQYF. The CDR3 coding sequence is TGTGCCAGCAGCGGGACATTAGCCAAAAACATTCAGTACTTC.

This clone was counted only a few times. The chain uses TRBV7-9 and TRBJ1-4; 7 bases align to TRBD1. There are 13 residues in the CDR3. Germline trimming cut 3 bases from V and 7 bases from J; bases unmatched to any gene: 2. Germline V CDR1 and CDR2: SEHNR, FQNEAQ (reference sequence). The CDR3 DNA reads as TGTGCCAGCAGCTTGACAGGGTTTGAAAAACTGTTTTTT. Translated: CASSLTGFEKLFF.